This T cell receptor beta chain was sequenced during a study of cytomegalovirus exposure and HLA in healthy donors. Study summary: Around 77 million unique TCRs from HLA-typed donors made up an early data release.

Both 60 Vbeta primers and 13 Jbeta primers went into the PCR. Clones were sequenced by immunoSEQ multiplex PCR, and TCRdb holds only the in-frame ones, with some missing. Found here are fewer than 250,000 clones, about nine tenths of them singletons; the top ten hold 1.1%. Trimming at V came to 4 bases and at J to 0 bases, leaving 25 bases not matched to a gene. This CDR3 spans 23 amino acids. Germline-derived CDR1 and CDR2 are LNHDA and SQIVND (reference sequence). This TCR derives from a boy aged 2-15 years in good health and CMV-seronegative. The chain couples TRBV19 to TRBJ2-1; TRBD1 matches 9 bases. The sample comprised PBMCs. CDR3 amino acids: CASSKEDRGVVASGSSSYNEQFF. The DNA for the CDR3 is TGTGCCAGTAGTAAGGAGGACAGGGGAGTAGTGGCTAGCGGCTCGAGCTCCTACAATGAGCAGTTCTTC.